The T cell receptor (beta chain) under discussion was sequenced for a study of chemoradiotherapy in HPV16-positive cancers. As for the study in general: Candidate HPV-specific clones and shared TCR motifs came from two HPV16-positive patients. Study-wide points: Functional assays defining HPV-specific T cells used only a couple of HPV16-positive patients. During treatment, candidate HPV-specific clones and E7-related motifs expanded in tumor.

Generated by immunoSEQ multiplex PCR, the TCRdb table keeps only in-frame clones and is missing some. Among roughly 2,500 clones listed, roughly 87% were seen once. Repeated repertoire sampling spanned the course of chemoradiotherapy. A few counts support this clone. Its antigen is as yet unknown. Germline CDR1 MNHNS, CDR2 SASEGT. V was trimmed by 0 bases and J by 7 bases, leaving 10 bases between them. The CDR3 runs to 14 residues. The source was tumor tissue, collected from a patient who underwent chemoradiotherapy. The chain uses TRBV6-1 and TRBJ1-5; the D gene is possibly TRBD1 (5 bases). This clonotype was obtained from a human donor with HPV-associated anogenital cancer. CDR3 DNA sequence: TGTGCCAGCAGTGAAGCAAAGGCAGGGCAGCCCCAGCATTTT. Amino acids: CASSEAKAGQPQHF.